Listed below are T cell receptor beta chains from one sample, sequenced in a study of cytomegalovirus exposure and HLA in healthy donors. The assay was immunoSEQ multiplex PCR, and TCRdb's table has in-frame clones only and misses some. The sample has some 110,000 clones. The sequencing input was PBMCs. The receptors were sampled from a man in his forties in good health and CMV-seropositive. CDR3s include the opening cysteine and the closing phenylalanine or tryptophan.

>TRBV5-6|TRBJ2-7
CASSWGDSPRIEQYF
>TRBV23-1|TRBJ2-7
CAKTPPRDINYEQYF
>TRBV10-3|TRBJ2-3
CAISDSVAGGGDTQYF
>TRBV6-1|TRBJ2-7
CASSEGLAGGPYEQYF
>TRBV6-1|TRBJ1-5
CASRRTDSSNQPQHF
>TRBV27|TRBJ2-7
CASSWGQFSYEQYF
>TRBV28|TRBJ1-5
CASSSLGQGEGQPQHF
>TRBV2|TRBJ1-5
CASSGDYNQPQHF
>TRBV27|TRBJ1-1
CASSLGGQTEAFF
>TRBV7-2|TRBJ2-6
CASSQGLSGANVLTF
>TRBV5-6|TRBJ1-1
CASSWDRANTEAFF
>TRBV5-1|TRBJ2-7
CASGEDSSYEQYF
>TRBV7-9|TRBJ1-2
CASTPPGTYYGYTF
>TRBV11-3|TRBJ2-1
CASSSPLEYNEQFF
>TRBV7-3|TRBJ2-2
CASSLPSGELFF
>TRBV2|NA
CAGGTGGSVPYEQYF
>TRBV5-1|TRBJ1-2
CASSLVAGQGDGYTF
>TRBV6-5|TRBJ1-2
CASSYGRSPNNYGYTF
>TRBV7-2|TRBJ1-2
CASSLAWGGDYGYTF
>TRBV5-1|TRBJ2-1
CASSSKEGDEQFF
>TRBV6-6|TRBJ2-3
CASSYSWTESTDTQYF
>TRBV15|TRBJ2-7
CATSISDSWEQYF
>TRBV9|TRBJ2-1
CASSLAGLAYNEQFF
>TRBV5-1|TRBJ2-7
CASNECEQYF
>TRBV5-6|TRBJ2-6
CASSLAGAGANVLTF
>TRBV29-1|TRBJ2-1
CSAPSWGEQFF
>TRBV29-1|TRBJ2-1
CSVEEGGQGGPNEQFF
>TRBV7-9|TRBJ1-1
CASSSGTPWAFF
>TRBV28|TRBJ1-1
CASSSGQARGF
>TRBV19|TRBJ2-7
CASSIVVAGYEQYF
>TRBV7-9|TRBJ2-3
CASSSADTQYF
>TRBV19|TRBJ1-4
CASSLQGRNGKLFF
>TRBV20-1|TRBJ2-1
CSASFLAGKFF
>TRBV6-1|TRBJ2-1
CASFGTVDNEQFF
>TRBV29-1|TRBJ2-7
CSVVRAYEQYF
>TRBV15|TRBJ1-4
CATSRGRGAATNEKLFF
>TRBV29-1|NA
CSVGTGDRNEQYF
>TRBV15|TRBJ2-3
CATSGESNTQYF
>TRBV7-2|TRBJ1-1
CASSSINSEAFF
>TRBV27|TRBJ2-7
CASSSSGSSYEQYF
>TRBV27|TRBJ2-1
CASQGAYNEQFF
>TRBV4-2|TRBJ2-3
CASSPRTSGTTDTQYF
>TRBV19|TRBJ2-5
CASSISQGKAPKETQYF
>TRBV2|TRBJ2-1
CASGTSSYNEQFF
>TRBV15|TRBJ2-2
CATSSGQETGELFF
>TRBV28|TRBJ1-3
CASSSGLSGNTIYF
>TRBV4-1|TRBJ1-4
CASSPFWGDNEKLFF
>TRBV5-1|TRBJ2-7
CASSSVGQREQYF
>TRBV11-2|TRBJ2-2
CASAREGANTGELFF